Reported below is one TCR beta chain. The sample comes from a study of technical replicates of blood from a few donors. Only in-frame clones appear in the TCRdb table, and some are missing; sequencing was by immunoSEQ multiplex PCR. The profile covers roughly 50,000 clones, with nearly 95% appearing a single time and 2.5% to 3.5% taken by the ten largest. Specimen: PBMCs. This receptor was identified in a human donor in good health. Some clones in this sample may be carry-over from other donors' samples.

CDR3 DNA: TGTGCCAGCAGCCGGATGACAGGGGTCCCTAACGAGCAGTACTTC. Encoded protein: CASSRMTGVPNEQYF. The V call is TRBV5-4, the J call TRBJ2-7, with 8 nucleotides matching TRBD1. Per the germline V gene, CDR1 is SGHNT and CDR2 is YYREEE (reference sequence). Trimming at V came to 4 bases and at J to 5 bases, leaving 11 bases not matched to a gene. This CDR3 is 15 amino acids long.